At least ten counts were recorded for the clone carrying this T cell receptor beta chain. The antigen remains unidentified. This sample is drawn from a study of T cells in Graves' hyperthyroidism and ophthalmopathy. At the level of the study: Peripheral blood specimens were obtained at initial diagnosis, prior to any treatment.

Overall study findings and caveats: Stable hyperthyroidism and ophthalmopathy were separated using 13 V-J signatures. Before onset, ophthalmopathy was predicted by the model a median approximately 6.6 months earlier.

Investigators excluded patients with uncontrolled infection, other autoimmune disease, pregnancy or lactation. The investigators amplified TCR beta CDR3 regions from RNA transcripts. HTBI primers drove first-round RT-PCR of the TCR CDR3. TCRdb re-derived calls from the multiplex PCR reads in MiXCR, one entry per CDR3 protein. The repertoire includes 600,000 or so distinct CDR3 sequences, 13% to 15% of them detected once, and roughly 7.1% sits in the top ten. CDR1 SGHAT and CDR2 FQDESV come from the germline V gene (reference sequence). This CDR3 comprises 14 residues. V was cut by 5 bases and J by 6 bases, with 17 bases left in between.

V and J are TRBV11-1 and TRBJ2-7, with D possibly TRBD2 on 6 matching bases. The receptor was derived from a woman younger than 30 with Graves' ophthalmopathy. Sequences were obtained from blood. The CDR3 sequence is CASSPQEGWSEQYF. In DNA, the CDR3 is TGTGCCAGCAGCCCCCAGGAGGGGTGGTCCGAGCAGTACTTC.